Here is one T cell receptor beta chain with its context. This sample stems from a study of blood T cells in healthy people across ages. Unmatched junction bases numbered 14, after V lost 1 base and J lost 13 bases. Germline CDR1 is SGHTA and CDR2 is FQGNSA. This CDR3 is 17 amino acids long. A second PCR of 7 to 11 cycles used a sample-barcoded 5' primer and a J-beta primer mix. TCRdb reanalysed the 5' RACE reads using MiXCR and keeps one entry per CDR3 protein. This sample has 650,000 to 800,000 distinct CDR3 sequences; around 45% occur once, and the top ten carry approximately 20%. This clonotype was sampled from a man aged 55 to 70 in good health. The chain recombines TRBV7-2 with TRBJ2-4; the match to TRBD2 covers 12 bases. The sequencing input was blood. The CDR3 protein is CASSLGALLAGGREQYF. Written as DNA, the CDR3 is TGTGCCAGCAGCTTAGGGGCCCTCCTAGCGGGGGGGCGAGAGCAGTACTTC.